Reported below is one TCR beta chain. This specimen belongs to a study of blood T cell repertoires in COVID-19. The overall study: Samples of COVID-19 (acute and convalescent) were obtained from the United States, Italy and Spain.

Sequencing used immunoSEQ multiplex PCR; TCRdb keeps in-frame clones, though not all of them. The sample includes more than 200,000 clones, under 85% of them seen just once. The sequencing sample was made of peripheral blood. The receptor comes from a woman aged 40-49 years with active or convalescent COVID-19.

The CDR3, as DNA: TGTGCCAGCAGCCTTACATCGGCAGGGCAGGCGAAGACCCAGTACTTC. This codes for CASSLTSAGQAKTQYF. V is TRBV3-1 (or the pseudogene TRBV3-2) and J is TRBJ2-5; a possible D gene is TRBD1 (5 bases). This CDR3 is built from 16 residues. The V end lost 4 bases, the J end lost 6 bases, and 21 bases lay between the germline ends. In germline, CDR1 is LGHDT, CDR2 YNNKEL (reference sequence).